The 22 T cell receptor beta chains presented below share a single source sample, sequenced in a study of T cells in women clearing cervical HPV infection. Sequenced by immunoSEQ multiplex PCR; TCRdb stores in-frame clones only, minus some. The sample data list some 40,000 clones. Source material: blood buffy coat. The receptors were sampled from a woman aged 18-70 years with a cervical HPV16 infection that either progressed to CIN3+ or cleared (not recorded which).

About this clone itself: The read comes to an end 3 residues before the CDR3 does, leaving the germline J gene to fill in the end. The J gene is TRBJ2-5, the V gene TRBV7-2; 8 nucleotides agree with TRBD1. CDR1 is SGHTA, CDR2 FQGNSA, per germline. The CDR3 spans 15 residues. The trim removed 2 bases at V and 5 bases at J, leaving 7 bases unmatched. This CDR3 is CASSLFQGALETQYF. CDR3 DNA, as far as it was read: TGTGCCAGCAGCTTATTTCAGGGGGCATTGGAGACC.

On this clone itself: The read ends 3 residues early relative to the CDR3; the germline J gene fills the gap. The genes are TRBV19 and TRBJ1-4; D perhaps matches TRBD1 (5 bases). Germline lookup yields CDR1 LNHDA and CDR2 SQIVND (reference sequence). The V and J ends lost 6 bases and 3 bases respectively, with 14 bases between them. CDR3 size: 15 residues. The CDR3: CASRGAPSANEKLFF. The sequenced part of the CDR3 DNA is TGTGCCAGTAGAGGGGCCCCGTCAGCTAATGAAAAA.

As for this clone: The DNA ends 3 residues before the CDR3 does, and the rest of the CDR3 is filled in from the germline J gene. The genes are TRBV6-2 or TRBV6-3 and TRBJ1-3; perhaps TRBD1 as D (6 bases). V shed 4 bases and J shed 2 bases, with 12 bases lying between them. Looked up from germline, CDR1 is MNHEY and CDR2 is SVGEGT. The CDR3 has 15 amino acids. The CDR3 bases that were read are TGTGCCAGCAGTTCGACGGGGGGCCCTGGAAACACC. This sequence encodes CASSSTGGPGNT. The complete CDR3 sequence is CASSSTGGPGNTIYF.

Points on this clone: The read stops 3 residues short of the end of the CDR3; the missing end is completed from the germline J gene. The gene calls are TRBV5-1 and TRBJ2-3, with TRBD1 identical over 7 bases. There are 15 residues in the CDR3. V shed 4 bases, J shed 5 bases, and the junction held 10 bases outside the gene matches. Germline V gives CDR1 SGHRS, CDR2 YFSETQ. This CDR3 reads CASSDRDLGRDTQYF. Incomplete CDR3 DNA: TGCGCCAGCAGCGACAGGGACCTAGGCAGAGATACG.

On this clone: The missing CDR3 end, 3 residues past where the read stops, is filled in from the germline J gene. This chain links TRBV6-2 or TRBV6-3 with TRBJ2-2; TRBD2 agrees at 9 bases. The CDR3 is made up of 13 amino acids. The V gene's germline CDR1 is MNHEY and CDR2 SVGEGT. V was clipped by 4 bases and J by 9 bases; unmatched bases: 3. The chain's CDR3 is CASSWTSVWELFF. The CDR3 bases that were read are TGTGCCAGCAGTTGGACTAGCGTTTGGGAG.

As concerns this clone: The CDR3 goes on 3 residues after the read ends, and that part is filled in from the germline J gene. The V call is TRBV7-3, the J call TRBJ2-3, with 7 nucleotides matching TRBD2. There are 15 residues in the CDR3. V lost 5 bases and J lost 1; bases outside the gene matches: 6. CDR1 and CDR2 from the germline V gene are SGHTA and FQGTGA. The DNA read from the CDR3 is TGTGCCAGCAGCCCTGTGGCGGGGGGCACAGATACG. This sequence encodes CASSPVAGGTDT. From start to end, the CDR3 is CASSPVAGGTDTQYF.

Remarks on this clone: The read gets to within 3 residues of the CDR3 end, and the germline J gene fills in the rest. The rearrangement joins TRBV30 to TRBJ1-5; D call uncertain. Germline V gives CDR1 GTSNPN, CDR2 SVGIG (reference sequence). This CDR3 spans 14 amino acids. The CDR3 loop is CAWSVREGMEPQHF. CDR3 DNA (partial): TGTGCCTGGAGTGTACGAGAGGGTATGGAACCC.

As for this clone: From the germline J gene comes the end of the CDR3, since the read stops 3 residues before it. The chain is built from TRBV19 and TRBJ1-6; 7 positions agree with TRBD1. CDR3 length equals 15 residues. CDR1 LNHDA and CDR2 SQIVND come from the germline V gene (reference sequence). V was clipped by 6 bases and J by 7 bases; unmatched bases: 9. The CDR3 sequence is CASRDHRGENSPLHF. CDR3 DNA, as far as it was read: TGTGCCAGTAGGGATCACAGGGGCGAAAATTCACCC.

Concerning this clone itself: The read is 3 residues too short to cover the CDR3 end, so that end is filled in from the germline J gene. The chain combines TRBV28 with TRBJ1-6; TRBD1 agrees at 9 bases. The V gene's germline CDR1 is MDHEN and CDR2 SYDVKM. The V and J ends lost 6 bases and 7 bases, in that order; junction bases with no gene match: 4. The CDR3 is 14 amino acids. The CDR3 bases that were read are TGTGCCAGCAGCCGAGGACAGGGGAATTCACCC. Amino acid sequence: CASSRGQGNSP. The whole CDR3 protein is CASSRGQGNSPLHF.

The sequenced part of the CDR3 DNA is TGTGCCAGCAGTGAAAGGTGGGCTCAGCCC. It specifies CASSERWAQP. The full-length CDR3 reads as CASSERWAQPQHF. The chain uses TRBV2 and TRBJ1-5; no definite D call. The sequenced fragment ends 3 residues before the CDR3 boundary, so the rest is inferred from the germline J gene. Trimming shortened V by 2 bases and J by 6 bases, and 8 bases separated the two germline ends. Germline CDR1 is SNHLY and CDR2 is FYNNEI. The CDR3 sequence is 13 residues long. Full variable domain (remainder filled in from reference TRBV2 and TRBJ1-5): EPEVTQTPSHQVTQMGQEVILRCVPISNHLYFYWYRQILGQKVEFLVSFYNNEISEKSEIFDDQFSVERPDGSNFTLKIRSTKLEDSAMYFCASSERWAQPQHFGDGTRLSIL.

As regards this clone: The CDR3 extends 3 residues past the end of the read, so its final part is completed from the germline J gene. The gene calls are TRBV7-9 and TRBJ1-4; D unclear. The V gene's germline CDR1 is SEHNR and CDR2 FQNEAQ (reference sequence). CDR3 length: 14 amino acids. Trimming pared 6 bases from V and 5 bases from J, leaving 13 bases between. Here the CDR3 reads CASRSSGENEKLFF. Incomplete CDR3 DNA: TGTGCCAGCAGGAGTTCAGGAGAAAATGAAAAA.

CDR3 DNA (partial): TGTGCCAGCAGCTTATACTACGAG. Protein sequence: CASSLYYE. The complete CDR3 sequence is CASSLYYEQYF. The V call is TRBV11-2, the J call TRBJ2-7; unclear D gene. With the read ending 3 residues before the CDR3 end, the germline J gene is used to fill in that end. Between the trimmed V and J ends, which lost 2 bases and 3 bases, there was a span of 2 bases. The CDR3 has 11 amino acids. From germline, CDR1 is SGHAT and CDR2 FQNNGV.

Regarding this clone: The CDR3 end falls 3 residues outside the read, so it is completed with the germline J gene. V is TRBV5-5 and J is TRBJ2-5; the D gene is possibly TRBD2 (5 bases). The germline V and J ends were trimmed by 1 base and 1 base, with 11 bases remaining between them. This CDR3 is built from 15 residues. CDR1 SGHKS and CDR2 YYEKEE come from the germline V gene (reference sequence). CDR3 residues: CASSLFGETQETQYF. CDR3 DNA, as far as it was read: TGTGCCAGCAGCTTGTTCGGGGAAACCCAAGAGACC.

A word on this clone: Read data end 3 residues before the CDR3 end; the end is taken from the germline J gene. V gene TRBV10-3 combines with J gene TRBJ1-1; TRBD1 might be the D (5 bases). The germline CDR1 and CDR2 sequences are ENHRY and SYGVKD. The CDR3 totals 13 residues. The part of the CDR3 DNA that was read is TGTGCCATCAGTGAGGGGGCCTCCCTCAGA. Protein: CAISEGASLR. The whole CDR3 region reads CAISEGASLRAFF.

Concerning this clone: Read sequence stops 3 residues before the CDR3 end, and the germline J gene provides the missing end. V is TRBV13 and J is TRBJ2-5; 7 nucleotides agree with TRBD2. The CDR3 spans 15 residues. The J segment lost 3 bases and the V segment lost 2 bases, leaving 6 bases of the junction unmatched. Germline assignment: CDR1 PRHDT and CDR2 FYEKMQ (reference sequence). The DNA read from the CDR3 is TGTGCCAGCAGCTTAAGAGCGGGGTTTGAAGAGACC. As protein: CASSLRAGFEET. The CDR3, in full, reads CASSLRAGFEETQYF.

Turning to this clone: The CDR3 end lies 3 residues beyond the end of the read and is filled in from the germline J gene. The V gene is TRBV2, the J gene TRBJ2-2; D is possibly TRBD2 (7 bases). V lost 7 bases, J lost 5 bases, and 14 bases lay in between. The germline CDR1 and CDR2 sequences are SNHLY and FYNNEI. CDR3 length: 14 residues. CDR3 sequence: CASTGGERTGELFF. The sequenced part of the CDR3 DNA is TGTGCCAGCACGGGGGGCGAGCGGACCGGGGAG.

In the case of this clone: The read terminates 3 residues before the CDR3 end, so the remaining end is supplied by the germline J gene. This rearrangement joins TRBV20-1 to TRBJ2-7; TRBD1 matches at 10 bases. V dropped 3 bases and J dropped 3; count of bases not matched to a gene: 8. Germline V lookup: CDR1 DFQATT, CDR2 SNEGSKA (reference sequence). CDR3 length: 15 amino acids. CDR3 sequence reads: CSASLGQGRFYEQYF. The covered CDR3 bases are TGCAGTGCTAGTCTGGGACAGGGGAGGTTCTACGAG.

With respect to this clone: Read data end 3 residues before the CDR3 end; the end is taken from the germline J gene. The V and J genes are TRBV5-1 and TRBJ1-1; 8 nucleotides align to TRBD1. The CDR3 sequence is 13 residues long. Looked up from germline, CDR1 is SGHRS and CDR2 is YFSETQ. The sequenced CDR3 bases are TGCGCCAGCAGCATGGAAACAGGGGGAGAA. It translates to CASSMETGGE. The full CDR3 protein is CASSMETGGEAFF. The full variable domain, rest sourced from reference TRBV5-1 and TRBJ1-1, is KAGVTQTPRYLIKTRGQQVTLSCSPISGHRSVSWYQQTPGQGLQFLFEYFSETQRNKGNFPGRFSGRQFSNSRSEMNVSTLELGDSALYLCASSMETGGEAFFGQGTRLTVV.

Details on this clone: Sequencing ends 3 residues short of the CDR3 end; the germline J gene provides the rest. This chain connects TRBV29-1 to TRBJ1-2; D might be TRBD1 (6 bases). The CDR3 consists of 12 residues. The V and J ends lost 3 bases and 3 bases respectively, with 8 bases between them. Germline V gene data show CDR1 as SQVTM and CDR2 as ANQGSEA. The sequenced CDR3 bases are TGCAGCGTTGAGGAGGGGGACTATGGC. This codes for CSVEEGDYG. The full-length CDR3 reads as CSVEEGDYGYTF.

For this clone: The observed sequence ends 3 residues before the CDR3 terminus, with the missing tail filled in from the germline J gene. This rearrangement joins TRBV5-1 to TRBJ1-4; TRBD1 might be the D (5 bases). The germline gives CDR1 SGHRS, CDR2 YFSETQ. The CDR3 covers 14 residues. V was trimmed by 3 bases and J by 6 bases, leaving 12 bases between them. The sequenced part of the CDR3 DNA is TGCGCCAGCAGCTCAGGGATAATTGATGAAAAA. It yields the protein CASSSGIIDEK. The entire CDR3 protein reads CASSSGIIDEKLFF.

Points on this clone: The CDR3 end is not reached by the read, which stops 3 residues before it; the germline J gene fills it in. The chain joins TRBV7-2 to TRBJ2-3; 8 bases fit TRBD1. This CDR3 is 14 amino acids long. After removal of 5 bases from V and 5 bases from J, the junction contained 6 bases not matched to a gene. Germline CDR1 is SGHTA and CDR2 is FQGNSA. The CDR3 here is CASSKLQGGDTQYF. Partial CDR3 DNA: TGTGCCAGCAGCAAGTTACAGGGGGGAGATACG.

Turning to this clone: Coverage ceases 3 residues before the CDR3 finishes, and the germline J gene fills in the end. V and J are TRBV19 and TRBJ2-3, with 8 bases aligning to TRBD1. Germline values: CDR1 LNHDA, CDR2 SQIVND (reference sequence). The CDR3 sequence is 14 residues long. The sequenced CDR3 bases are TGTGCCAGTAGTACCGGACAGGGCCTTGAGGCG. It yields the protein CASSTGQGLEA. The full CDR3 sequence reads CASSTGQGLEAQYF.